What follows describes a single TCR beta chain. Antigen unknown. Authors' processing steps: After removing out-of-frame reads, over 2 million distinct TCRbeta sequences remained. The data were produced by immunoSEQ multiplex PCR, yet TCRdb's version contains in-frame clones alone and is incomplete. That table gives V, J and clone size, and the DNA gave D and trimming. Here the sample spans some 54,000 clones, 80% to 85% being singletons. The entry originates in a study of memory CD4+ T cells and cytomegalovirus serostatus. The study, taken as a whole, reports: The CMV-associated TCR signature appears largely within the CD4+ memory repertoire. CMV serostatus prediction reached median AUC approximately 0.95, or 0.91 with US-trained model.

Single viable CD3+CD4+CD8-CD45RO+ cells were sorted as the memory CD4+ T cells. CMV serostatus came from serum IgG against pp150, pp28, p38, p52. Trimming removed 2 bases at V and 8 bases at J, with 8 bases between. This CDR3 spans 12 amino acids. Per the germline V gene, CDR1 is SGHDT and CDR2 is YYEEEE. What was sequenced was memory CD4+ T cells from blood. This chain uses TRBV5-6 with TRBJ2-1; the D is unclear. This clonotype was sampled from an adult in good health and CMV-seropositive. CDR3 sequence reads: CASSLGGYEQFF. CDR3 sequence (DNA): TGTGCCAGCAGCTTAGGTGGGTATGAGCAGTTCTTC.